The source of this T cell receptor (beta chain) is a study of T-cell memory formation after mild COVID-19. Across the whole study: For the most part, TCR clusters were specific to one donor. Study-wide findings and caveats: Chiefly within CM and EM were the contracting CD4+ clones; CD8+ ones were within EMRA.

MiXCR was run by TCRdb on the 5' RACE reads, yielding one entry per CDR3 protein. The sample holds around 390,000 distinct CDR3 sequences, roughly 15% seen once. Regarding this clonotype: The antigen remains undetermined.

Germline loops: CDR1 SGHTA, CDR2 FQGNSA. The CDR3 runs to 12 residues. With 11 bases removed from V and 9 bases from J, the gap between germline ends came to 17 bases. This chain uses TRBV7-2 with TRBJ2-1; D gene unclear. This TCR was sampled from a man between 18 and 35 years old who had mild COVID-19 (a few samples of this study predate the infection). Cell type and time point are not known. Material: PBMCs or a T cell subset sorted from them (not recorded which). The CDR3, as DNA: TGTGCCTCCTCTAACGTGAGGACTGAGCAGTTCTTC. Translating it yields CASSNVRTEQFF.